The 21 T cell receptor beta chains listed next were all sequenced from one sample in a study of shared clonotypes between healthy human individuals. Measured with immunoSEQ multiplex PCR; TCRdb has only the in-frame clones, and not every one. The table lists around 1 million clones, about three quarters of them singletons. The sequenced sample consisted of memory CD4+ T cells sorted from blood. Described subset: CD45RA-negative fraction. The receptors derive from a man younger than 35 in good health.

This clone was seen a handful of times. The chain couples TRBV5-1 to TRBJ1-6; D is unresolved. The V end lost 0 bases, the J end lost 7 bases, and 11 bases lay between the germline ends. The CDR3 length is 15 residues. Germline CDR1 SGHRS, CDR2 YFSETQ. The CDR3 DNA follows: TGCGCCAGCAGCTTGGTTCAGGACGGGAATTCACCCCTCCACTTT. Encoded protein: CASSLVQDGNSPLHF.

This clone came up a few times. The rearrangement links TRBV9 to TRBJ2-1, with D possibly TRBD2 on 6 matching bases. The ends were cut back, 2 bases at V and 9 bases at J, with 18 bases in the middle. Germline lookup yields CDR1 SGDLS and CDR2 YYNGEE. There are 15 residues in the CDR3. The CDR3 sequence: CASSVQGASAGEQFF. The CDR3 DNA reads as TGTGCCAGCAGCGTCCAGGGTGCTAGCGCGGGTGAGCAGTTCTTC.

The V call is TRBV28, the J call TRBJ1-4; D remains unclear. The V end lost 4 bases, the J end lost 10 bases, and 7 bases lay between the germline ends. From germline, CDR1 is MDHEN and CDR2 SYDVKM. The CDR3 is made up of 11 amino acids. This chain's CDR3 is CASSSRGKLFF. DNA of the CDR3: TGTGCCAGCAGTTCCCGGGGAAAACTGTTTTTT.

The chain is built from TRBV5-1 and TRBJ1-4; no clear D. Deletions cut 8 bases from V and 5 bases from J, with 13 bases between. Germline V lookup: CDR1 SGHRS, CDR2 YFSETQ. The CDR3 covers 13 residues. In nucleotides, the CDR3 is TGCGCCAGTGGGAACTCCGAAAATGAAAAACTGTTTTTT. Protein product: CASGNSENEKLFF.

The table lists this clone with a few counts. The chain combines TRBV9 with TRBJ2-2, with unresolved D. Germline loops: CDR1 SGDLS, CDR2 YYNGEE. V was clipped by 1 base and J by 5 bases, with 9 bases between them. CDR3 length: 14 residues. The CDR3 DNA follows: TGTGCCAGCAGCGTAACTTCCTCTACCGGGGAGCTGTTTTTT. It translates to CASSVTSSTGELFF. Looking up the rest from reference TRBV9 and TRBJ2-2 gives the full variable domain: DSGVTQTPKHLITATGQRVTLRCSPRSGDLSVYWYQQSLDQGLQFLIQYYNGEERAKGNILERFSAQQFPDLHSELNLSSLELGDSALYFCASSVTSSTGELFFGEGSRLTVL.

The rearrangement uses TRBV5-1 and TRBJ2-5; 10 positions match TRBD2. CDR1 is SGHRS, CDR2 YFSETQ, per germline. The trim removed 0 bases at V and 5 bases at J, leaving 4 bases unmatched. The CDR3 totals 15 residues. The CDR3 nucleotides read TGCGCCAGCAGCTTGGGTCAACTAGCGGGGGAGACCCAGTACTTC. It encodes CASSLGQLAGETQYF.

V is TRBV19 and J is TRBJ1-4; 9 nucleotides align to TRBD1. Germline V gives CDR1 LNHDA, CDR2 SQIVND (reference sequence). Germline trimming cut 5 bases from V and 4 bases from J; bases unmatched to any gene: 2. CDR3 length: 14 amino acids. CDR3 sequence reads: CASSRGQGNEKLFF. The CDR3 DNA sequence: TGTGCCAGTAGTCGGGGACAGGGTAATGAAAAACTGTTTTTT.

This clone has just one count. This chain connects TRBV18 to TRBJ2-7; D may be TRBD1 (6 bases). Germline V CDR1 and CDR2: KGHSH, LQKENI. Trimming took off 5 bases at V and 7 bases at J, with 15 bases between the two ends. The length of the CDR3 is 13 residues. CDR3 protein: CASSTRTVEEQYF. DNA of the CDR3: TGTGCCAGCTCAACCAGGACAGTTGAGGAGCAGTACTTC.

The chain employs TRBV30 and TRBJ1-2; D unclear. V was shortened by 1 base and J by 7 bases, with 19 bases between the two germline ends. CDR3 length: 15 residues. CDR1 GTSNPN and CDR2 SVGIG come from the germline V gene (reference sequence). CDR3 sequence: CAWSAPWANSGGYTF. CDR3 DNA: TGTGCCTGGAGTGCGCCTTGGGCCAACTCTGGTGGCTACACCTTC.

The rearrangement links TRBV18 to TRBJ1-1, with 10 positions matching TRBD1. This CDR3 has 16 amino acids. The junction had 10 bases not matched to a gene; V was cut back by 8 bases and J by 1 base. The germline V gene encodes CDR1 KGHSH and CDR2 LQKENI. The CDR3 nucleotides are TGTGCCAGCGCGGCCGGGACAGGGGTTAGGAACACTGAAGCTTTCTTT. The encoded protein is CASAAGTGVRNTEAFF. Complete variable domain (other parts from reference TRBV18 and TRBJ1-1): NAGVMQNPRHLVRRRGQEARLRCSPMKGHSHVYWYRQLPEEGLKFMVYLQKENIIDESGMPKERFSAEFPKEGPSILRIQQVVRGDSAAYFCASAAGTGVRNTEAFFGQGTRLTVV.

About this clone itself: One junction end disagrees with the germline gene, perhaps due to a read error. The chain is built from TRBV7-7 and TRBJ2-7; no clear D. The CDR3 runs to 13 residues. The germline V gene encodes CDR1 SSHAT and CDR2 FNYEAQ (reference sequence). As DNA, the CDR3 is TGTGCTAGCAGGTTCCGTTACTCCTACGAGCAGTACTTC. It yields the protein CASRFRYSYEQYF.

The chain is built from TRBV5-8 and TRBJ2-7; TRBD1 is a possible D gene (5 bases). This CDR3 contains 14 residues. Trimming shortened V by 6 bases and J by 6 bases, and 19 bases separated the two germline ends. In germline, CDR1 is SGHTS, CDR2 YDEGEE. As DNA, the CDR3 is TGTGCCAGCAACCCACCCCCAGGGATTGGCGAGCAGTACTTC. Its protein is CASNPPPGIGEQYF.

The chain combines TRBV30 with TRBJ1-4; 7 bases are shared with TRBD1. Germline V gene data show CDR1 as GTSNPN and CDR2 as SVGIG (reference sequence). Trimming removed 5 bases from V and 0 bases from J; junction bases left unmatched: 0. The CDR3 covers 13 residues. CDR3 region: CAWQGATNEKLFF. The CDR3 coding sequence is TGTGCCTGGCAGGGGGCAACTAATGAAAAACTGTTTTTT.

CDR3 sequence (DNA): TGTGCCAGCAGCTTAGGACTCGTGTCCGACAAAAACATTCAGTACTTC. Protein sequence: CASSLGLVSDKNIQYF. The J gene is TRBJ2-4, the V gene TRBV7-9; D is unclear. V lost 1 base, J lost 3 bases, and 13 bases lay in between. This CDR3 region has 16 residues. CDR1 SEHNR and CDR2 FQNEAQ come from the germline V gene (reference sequence).

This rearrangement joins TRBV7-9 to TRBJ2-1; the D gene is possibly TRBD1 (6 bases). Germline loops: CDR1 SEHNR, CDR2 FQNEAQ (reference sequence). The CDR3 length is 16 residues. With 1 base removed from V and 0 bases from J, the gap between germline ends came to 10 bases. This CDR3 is CASSLDRDPSYNEQFF. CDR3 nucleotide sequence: TGTGCCAGCAGCTTAGACAGGGACCCCTCCTACAATGAGCAGTTCTTC. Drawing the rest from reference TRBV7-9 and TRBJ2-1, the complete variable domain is DTGVSQNPRHKITKRGQNVTFRCDPISEHNRLYWYRQTLGQGPEFLTYFQNEAQLEKSRLLSDRFSAERPKGSFSTLEIQRTEQGDSAMYLCASSLDRDPSYNEQFFGPGTRLTVL.

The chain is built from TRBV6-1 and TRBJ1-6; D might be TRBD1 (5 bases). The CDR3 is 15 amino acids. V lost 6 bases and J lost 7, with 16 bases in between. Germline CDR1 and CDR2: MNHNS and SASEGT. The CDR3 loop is CASREGTAPNSPLHF. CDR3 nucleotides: TGTGCCAGCAGGGAGGGGACGGCACCCAATTCACCCCTCCACTTT.

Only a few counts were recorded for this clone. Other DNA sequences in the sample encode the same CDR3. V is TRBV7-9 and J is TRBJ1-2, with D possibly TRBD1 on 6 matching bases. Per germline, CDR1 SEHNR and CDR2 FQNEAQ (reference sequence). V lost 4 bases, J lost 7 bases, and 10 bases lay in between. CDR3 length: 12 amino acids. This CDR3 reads CASSSSGVGYTF. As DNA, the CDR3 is TGTGCCAGCAGCTCATCAGGGGTTGGCTACACCTTC.

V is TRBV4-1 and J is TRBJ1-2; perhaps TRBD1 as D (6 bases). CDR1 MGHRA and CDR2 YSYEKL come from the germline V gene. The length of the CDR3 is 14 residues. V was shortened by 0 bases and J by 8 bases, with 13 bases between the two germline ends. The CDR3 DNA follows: TGCGCCAGCAGCCAAGAAGGGGGGACTGGAGGCTACACCTTC. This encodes CASSQEGGTGGYTF.

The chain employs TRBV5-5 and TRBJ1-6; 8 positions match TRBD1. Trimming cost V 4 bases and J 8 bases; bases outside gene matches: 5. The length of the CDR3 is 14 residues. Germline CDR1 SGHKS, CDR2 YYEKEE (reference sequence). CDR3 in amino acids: CASSKLQGDSPLHF. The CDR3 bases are TGTGCCAGCAGCAAGCTACAGGGGGATTCACCCCTCCACTTT. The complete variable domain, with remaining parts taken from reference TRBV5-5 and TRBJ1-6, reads DAGVTQSPTHLIKTRGQQVTLRCSPISGHKSVSWYQQVLGQGPQFIFQYYEKEERGRGNFPDRFSARQFPNYSSELNVNALLLGDSALYLCASSKLQGDSPLHFGNGTRLTVT.

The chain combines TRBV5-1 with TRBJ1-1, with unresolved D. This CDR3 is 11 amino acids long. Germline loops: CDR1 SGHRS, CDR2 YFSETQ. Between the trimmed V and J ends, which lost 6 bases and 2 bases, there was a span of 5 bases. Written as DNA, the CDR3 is TGCGCCAGCACCGGTAACACTGAAGCTTTCTTT. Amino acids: CASTGNTEAFF. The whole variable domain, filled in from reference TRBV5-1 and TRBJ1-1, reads KAGVTQTPRYLIKTRGQQVTLSCSPISGHRSVSWYQQTPGQGLQFLFEYFSETQRNKGNFPGRFSGRQFSNSRSEMNVSTLELGDSALYLCASTGNTEAFFGQGTRLTVV.

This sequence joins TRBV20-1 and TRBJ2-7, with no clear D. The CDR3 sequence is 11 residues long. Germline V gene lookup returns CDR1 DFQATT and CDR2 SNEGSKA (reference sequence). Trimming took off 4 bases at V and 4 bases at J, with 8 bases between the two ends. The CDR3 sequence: CSAMGSYEQYF. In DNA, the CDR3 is TGCAGTGCTATGGGGTCGTACGAGCAGTACTTC.